The 18 T cell receptor beta chains in this list originate from one sample, sequenced in a study of beta chain features in type 1 diabetes. General study points: Researchers report that Type 1 diabetes patients had moderately but significantly shorter TCRB CDR3s across all four CD4+ subsets.

These receptors' antigens are unknown. Investigators reverse transcribed all isolated RNA, so they sequenced expressed TCRB transcripts. The method was immunoSEQ multiplex PCR; TCRdb's version includes in-frame clones alone and lacks a portion of them. The sample has 95,000 to 150,000 clones, 16% seen once. Sequencing input: central memory CD4+ T cells from blood. The receptors come from a young man with type 1 diabetes.

This clone was seen a few times. The rearrangement links TRBV9 to TRBJ2-1, with a weak D call TRBD1 (6 bases). Deletions cut 2 bases from V and 9 bases from J, with 15 bases between. Germline CDR1 and CDR2: SGDLS and YYNGEE. The length of the CDR3 is 14 residues. This chain's CDR3 is CASSVSVTGGEQFF. The CDR3 DNA follows: TGTGCCAGCAGCGTCTCGGTGACAGGAGGTGAGCAGTTCTTC.

This clone was seen a handful of times. The chain uses TRBV29-1 and TRBJ2-5; D perhaps matches TRBD1 (5 bases). The CDR3 is 13 residues long. Trimming shortened V by 3 bases and J by 0 bases, and 8 bases separated the two germline ends. In germline, CDR1 is SQVTM, CDR2 ANQGSEA. CDR3: CSVERQYQETQYF. The CDR3 DNA follows: TGCAGCGTTGAGCGACAGTACCAAGAGACCCAGTACTTC.

This clone was observed a handful of times. Here the CDR3 reads CASSLGGGNTIYF. In DNA form, the CDR3 reads TGTGCCAGCAGCTTAGGCGGAGGAAACACCATATATTTT. V and J are TRBV7-9 and TRBJ1-3; D is ambiguous. This CDR3 is 13 amino acids long. Deletions cut 1 base from V and 4 bases from J, with 5 bases between. Germline loops: CDR1 SEHNR, CDR2 FQNEAQ (reference sequence). The full variable domain, in which reference TRBV7-9 and TRBJ1-3 provide the parts outside the CDR3, is DTGVSQNPRHKITKRGQNVTFRCDPISEHNRLYWYRQTLGQGPEFLTYFQNEAQLEKSRLLSDRFSAERPKGSFSTLEIQRTEQGDSAMYLCASSLGGGNTIYFGEGSWLTVV.

At least ten counts were recorded for this clone. DNA of the CDR3: TGTGCCAGCAGCTGGGACGCAACAGATACGCAGTATTTT. Translated: CASSWDATDTQYF. The genes are TRBV7-2 and TRBJ2-3, with D perhaps being TRBD1 or TRBD2 (5 bases each). The V gene's germline CDR1 is SGHTA and CDR2 FQGNSA. The CDR3 is 13 amino acids. The V and J ends lost 4 bases and 3 bases respectively, with 8 bases between them.

Comment on this clone: Other DNA sequences of this sample code for an identical CDR3. The V and J genes are TRBV29-1 and TRBJ1-5; 9 positions agree with TRBD1. The CDR3 consists of 14 residues. Germline CDR1 reads SQVTM; CDR2 reads ANQGSEA. V lost 4 bases to trimming and J lost 4 bases; unmatched junction nucleotides: 5. CDR3 bases: TGCAGCGTTGCCGGGACAGGGAAGAATCAGCCCCAGCATTTT. Translated: CSVAGTGKNQPQHF. The entire variable domain, with the rest obtained from reference TRBV29-1 and TRBJ1-5, is as follows: SAVISQKPSRDICQRGTSLTIQCQVDSQVTMMFWYRQQPGQSLTLIATANQGSEATYESGFVIDKFPISRPNLTFSTLTVSNMSPEDSSIYLCSVAGTGKNQPQHFGDGTRLSIL.

The CDR3 sequence: CASSQDPGEMSYGYTF. The CDR3 DNA follows: TGCGCCAGCAGCCAGGACCCAGGGGAGATGAGCTATGGCTACACCTTC. V is TRBV4-1 and J is TRBJ1-2, with D possibly TRBD1 on 6 matching bases. The V end was cut by 3 bases, the J end by 4 bases, with 18 bases between. This CDR3 has 16 residues. From germline, CDR1 is MGHRA and CDR2 YSYEKL.

This clone was seen a few times. The chain has TRBV7-2 and TRBJ1-5; no definite D call. Germline V CDR1 and CDR2: SGHTA, FQGNSA. CDR3 size: 13 residues. V was trimmed by 6 bases and J by 5 bases, leaving 11 bases between them. Written as DNA, the CDR3 is TGTGCCAGCAGTTTCTTCGTCGATCAGCCCCAGCATTTT. Translation gives CASSFFVDQPQHF.

V usage is TRBV10-3 and J usage is TRBJ2-2, with D possibly TRBD1 on 7 matching bases. The V and J ends lost 4 bases and 1 base respectively, with 16 bases between them. Germline CDR1 ENHRY, CDR2 SYGVKD. The CDR3 is 17 amino acids. CDR3 in amino acids: CAISGPAGGLNTGELFF. In DNA form, the CDR3 reads TGTGCCATCAGTGGCCCAGCAGGGGGACTGAACACCGGGGAGCTGTTTTTT.

The V call is TRBV10-3, the J call TRBJ2-1; TRBD1 agrees at 7 bases. The length of the CDR3 is 17 residues. V gave up 3 bases and J gave up 5 bases; unmatched junction bases: 13. In germline, CDR1 is ENHRY, CDR2 SYGVKD. The CDR3 bases are TGTGCCATCAGTGAACCGGATGGTGCCGGGACAGACAATGAGCAGTTCTTC. Amino acid sequence: CAISEPDGAGTDNEQFF.

The chain is built from TRBV5-1 and TRBJ2-3; D is unclear. Between the trimmed V and J ends, which lost 2 bases and 5 bases, there was a span of 12 bases. The CDR3 covers 14 residues. CDR1 is SGHRS and CDR2 is YFSETQ in the germline V gene. This CDR3 reads CASSFGAFRDTQYF. The CDR3 DNA reads as TGCGCCAGCAGCTTCGGAGCCTTTCGAGATACGCAGTATTTT.

This clone was found a few times. The genes are TRBV7-3 and TRBJ2-3, with 12 positions matching TRBD2. CDR3 length: 15 residues. Germline V CDR1 and CDR2: SGHTA, FQGTGA. The V segment lost 5 bases and the J segment 7 bases; nucleotides outside the gene matches: 7. DNA of the CDR3: TGTGCCAGCAGCCCTAGCGGGGGGGCACAAAATACGCAGTATTTT. As protein: CASSPSGGAQNTQYF.

In its sample, this clone was seen a few times. The J gene is TRBJ2-7, the V gene TRBV28, with TRBD1 matching over 9 bases. This CDR3 is built from 14 residues. Germline trimming cut 5 bases from V and 5 bases from J; bases unmatched to any gene: 7. Germline V gene lookup returns CDR1 MDHEN and CDR2 SYDVKM. The chain's CDR3 is CASSQPGQGHEQYF. CDR3 DNA: TGTGCCAGCAGTCAGCCGGGACAGGGACACGAGCAGTACTTC.

The CDR3 reads CASSPGQNQETQYF. CDR3 nucleotide sequence: TGCGCCAGCAGCCCGGGACAGAACCAAGAGACCCAGTACTTC. This sequence joins TRBV5-1 and TRBJ2-5; the match to TRBD1 covers 7 bases. Germline values: CDR1 SGHRS, CDR2 YFSETQ. This CDR3 spans 14 amino acids. The V gene end was trimmed by 4 bases and the J gene end by 0 bases; junction bases not matched to a gene: 3.

The V gene is TRBV9, the J gene TRBJ1-4, with a weak D call TRBD1 (6 bases). Germline values: CDR1 SGDLS, CDR2 YYNGEE. CDR3 size: 14 residues. Trimming removed 4 bases from V and 5 bases from J, with 12 bases in between. The CDR3 loop reads CASSSGEGNEKLFF. CDR3 sequence (DNA): TGTGCCAGCAGCTCAGGGGAGGGAAATGAAAAACTGTTTTTT.

V gene TRBV28 combines with J gene TRBJ2-5; D uncertain. Germline CDR1 and CDR2: MDHEN and SYDVKM. The CDR3 extends over 15 amino acids. The V end was cut by 10 bases, the J end by 0 bases, with 18 bases between. The CDR3 DNA follows: TGTGCCACCAAGGACCTTTCAAAGTACCAAGAGACCCAGTACTTC. Its protein product is CATKDLSKYQETQYF. Using reference TRBV28 and TRBJ2-5 for the parts outside the CDR3, the full variable domain is DVKVTQSSRYLVKRTGEKVFLECVQDMDHENMFWYRQDPGLGLRLIYFSYDVKMKEKGDIPEGYSVSREKKERFSLILESASTNQTSMYLCATKDLSKYQETQYFGPGTRLLVL.

There are a few counts of this clone. The chain recombines TRBV7-2 with TRBJ1-5; D call uncertain. The CDR3 is 15 residues long. Germline V gene lookup returns CDR1 SGHTA and CDR2 FQGNSA. Between the trimmed V and J ends, which lost 5 bases and 0 bases, there was a span of 11 bases. CDR3 nucleotide sequence: TGTGCCAGCAGCCTGAACTTAGTTAGCAATCAGCCCCAGCATTTT. Amino acid sequence: CASSLNLVSNQPQHF. Looking up the rest from reference TRBV7-2 and TRBJ1-5 gives the full variable domain: GAGVSQSPSNKVTEKGKDVELRCDPISGHTALYWYRQSLGQGLEFLIYFQGNSAPDKSGLPSDRFSAERTGGSVSTLTIQRTQQEDSAVYLCASSLNLVSNQPQHFGDGTRLSIL.

CDR3 nucleotides: TGTGCCAGTAGTATATCAGTGGCGAGTGGCGAGACCCAGTACTTC. As protein: CASSISVASGETQYF. The chain uses TRBV19 and TRBJ2-5; the D is unclear. The V gene lost 2 bases and the J gene lost 5 bases, with 15 bases spanning the gap. The V gene's germline CDR1 is LNHDA and CDR2 SQIVND (reference sequence). This CDR3 contains 15 residues. Full variable domain (outside the CDR3, taken from reference TRBV19 and TRBJ2-5): DGGITQSPKYLFRKEGQNVTLSCEQNLNHDAMYWYRQDPGQGLRLIYYSQIVNDFQKGDIAEGYSVSREKKESFPLTVTSAQKNPTAFYLCASSISVASGETQYFGPGTRLLVL.

The J gene is TRBJ2-1, the V gene TRBV14, with a tentative D call TRBD2 (5 bases). This CDR3 contains 17 residues. The germline gives CDR1 SGHDN, CDR2 FVKESK. V dropped 4 bases and J dropped 0 bases, with 16 bases sitting between them. CDR3 in amino acids: CASSPRPSGSSYNEQFF. CDR3 bases: TGTGCCAGCAGCCCCCGACCTTCTGGGAGCTCCTACAATGAGCAGTTCTTC. Full variable domain (rest looked up from reference TRBV14 and TRBJ2-1): EAGVTQFPSHSVIEKGQTVTLRCDPISGHDNLYWYRRVMGKEIKFLLHFVKESKQDESGMPNNRFLAERTGGTYSTLKVQPAELEDSGVYFCASSPRPSGSSYNEQFFGPGTRLTVL.